This entry features one T cell receptor (beta chain) sequence. Its antigen specificity is not known. Nothing much larger sits one base from this clone, and base qualities are not available. The study was a case-control design nested within a healthcare worker cohort in London, UK, with weekly nasopharyngeal swab PCR tests and blood sampling. Healthcare workers were enrolled in the week of the UK lockdown, from 23 to 31 March 2020, and were followed every week for up to roughly 15 weeks. The cysteine opens and the phenylalanine closes a CDR3 of 13 amino acids. The kept DNA is CDR3 alone, 39 bases in frame from the first base. V is reduced by 2 bases and J by 12 bases, leaving a spacing of 16 bases between them. The CDR1 and CDR2 encoded by the germline V gene are MNHNS and SASEGT. Libraries came from 5' RACE. Sequencing took place on a NextSeq 500. In the TCR library protocol, unique molecular identifiers were attached to individual cDNA molecules to correct for PCR bias and sequencing error. Both TCR alpha and beta chains were sequenced, and tight co-correlation was observed between alpha and beta sequence abundances in each sample. For the original study's pipeline: Decombinator V4 was used to annotate TCR sequences for V gene, J gene and CDR3. TCRs were defined as expanded if a significant change between any two time points was detected under a Poisson model with p below 0.0001. TCR abundances were normalised to the total number of TCRs sequenced per sample and were expressed as counts per million. TRAV1-2 paired with TRAJ12, TRAJ20 or TRAJ33 defined MAIT TCRs, while TRAV10 paired with TRAJ18 defined iNKT TCRs. A search of VDJdb, accessed on 1 November 2021, was run for TCRs annotated to CMV, EBV and SARS-CoV-2, with TCRs annotated for multiple antigens excluded. TCRdb handled the public reads itself, with Q25 trimming in fastp and clone calling in MiXCR, and kept productive beta chains. Merged by CDR3 protein, the rows form single entries marked with the most common genes and DNA. TCRdb's processing, not the study's, gives the V and J calls here. The sample table holds about 110,000 distinct CDR3 sequences, of which over 10% were seen once. Jointly, the top ten make up around 3% of the sample.

The sample comes from a study of early T cells in non-severe SARS-CoV-2 infection (dated by TCRdb to the early 2020s). Study-level background: Because TCR sequencing relied on bulk RNA taken from unsorted whole blood, pairing of alpha and beta chains was not possible. Overall study outcomes, separate from this receptor: VDJdb matching was skewed toward anti-spike CD8 responses and likely underestimated virus-specific expansions, missing private and CD4 specificities.

The clonotype originates from an adult who was a healthcare worker with PCR-confirmed SARS-CoV-2 infection or an uninfected control (not recorded which). The V and J segments used are TRBV6-1 and TRBJ1-1; the D gene lacks a confident call. The sample consisted of whole blood. Read as DNA, the sequence is TGTGCCAGCAGTGAAATCGGGAGGGAGGCAACTTTCTTT. Translated, it reads CASSEIGREATFF.